This TCR beta chain is drawn from a study of response to subunit inactivated influenza vaccine. TCRdb itself ran the RT-PCR reads through MiXCR, one entry per CDR3 protein. The repertoire has more than 550,000 distinct CDR3 sequences, about an eighth of them found once; the top ten carry approximately 10%. This CDR3 has 15 residues. Germline V lookup: CDR1 KGHSH, CDR2 LQKENI. Trimming shortened V by 2 bases and J by 8 bases, and 16 bases separated the two germline ends. The TCR comes from a man in his fifties who received an inactivated influenza vaccine. This specimen consisted of PBMCs from blood, obtained on the day of vaccination. J is TRBJ2-1 and V is TRBV18, with a tentative D call TRBD1 (5 bases). The CDR3 coding sequence is TGTGCCAGCTCACCAACCCAGGGTTCAGGCGATGAGCAGTTCTTC. It specifies CASSPTQGSGDEQFF. Combining the CDR3 with reference TRBV18 and TRBJ2-1 gives the whole variable domain NAGVMQNPRHLVRRRGQEARLRCSPMKGHSHVYWYRQLPEEGLKFMVYLQKENIIDESGMPKERFSAEFPKEGPSILRIQQVVRGDSAAYFCASSPTQGSGDEQFFGPGTRLTVL.